Below are 14 T cell receptor beta chains sequenced from a single sample in a study of blood T cells in healthy people across ages. A second PCR, run for about 7 to 11 cycles, used a sample-barcoded 5' primer plus a J-beta primer mix. One entry per CDR3 protein, called by TCRdb with MiXCR from the 5' RACE reads. The table records 1.5 million to 1.9 million distinct CDR3 sequences, roughly 43% of them present only once. The sample was blood. The receptors shown here come from a woman younger than 35 in good health.

The chain couples TRBV29-1 to TRBJ2-1, with D perhaps given as TRBD1 or TRBD2 (5 bases each). The V gene lost 7 bases and the J gene lost 5 bases, with 18 bases spanning the gap. The CDR3 totals 14 residues. Germline V gene lookup returns CDR1 SQVTM and CDR2 ANQGSEA. In nucleotides, the CDR3 is TGCAGCGCCGAGGGGTATGGGATTAACAATGAGCAGTTCTTC. This translates into CSAEGYGINNEQFF.

This chain connects TRBV3-1 to TRBJ2-4; no firm D call. From germline, CDR1 is LGHDT and CDR2 YNNKEL (reference sequence). V was trimmed by 4 bases and J by 9 bases, leaving 13 bases between them. The CDR3 has 13 residues. CDR3 sequence (DNA): TGTGCCAGCAGCCCCTGGACGGGTGGCATTCAGTACTTC. This sequence encodes CASSPWTGGIQYF.

This clonotype was found a few times. V usage is TRBV10-3 and J usage is TRBJ2-1, with 11 bases lining up with TRBD2. The CDR3 runs to 17 residues. V shed 9 bases and J 0 bases; nucleotides not matched to a gene: 10. Germline CDR1 ENHRY, CDR2 SYGVKD. The CDR3 loop reads CAIKATSGSSSYNEQFF. The CDR3 DNA reads TGTGCCATAAAAGCTACTAGCGGGAGCTCCTCCTACAATGAGCAGTTCTTC.

The V gene is TRBV20-1, the J gene TRBJ2-1, with D perhaps TRBD2 (5 bases). The J call may be incorrect, as the DNA end agrees better with TRBJ2-7. The CDR3 runs 15 residues. The V gene's germline CDR1 is DFQATT and CDR2 SNEGSKA (reference sequence). The DNA of the CDR3 is TGCAGTGCTGTTAGCGATATGAGCTCCTACAATGAGCAGTACTTC. Its protein product is CSAVSDMSSYNEQYF.

A note on this clonotype: This may be a read error: a much more frequent sequence differs by one nucleotide. The rearrangement joins TRBV29-1 to TRBJ1-2; D perhaps matches TRBD1 (6 bases). V was clipped by 7 bases and J by 7 bases, with 16 bases between them. The CDR3 has 12 residues. Germline CDR1 reads SQVTM; CDR2 reads ANQGSEA. The CDR3 region is CSAQGSDCGYTF. CDR3 bases: TGCAGCGCCCAGGGGAGTGACTGTGGCTACACCTTC.

V usage is TRBV9 and J usage is TRBJ2-5; 10 bases map to TRBD2. Per the germline V gene, CDR1 is SGDLS and CDR2 is YYNGEE. The CDR3 is 15 amino acids. The V gene end was trimmed by 0 bases and the J gene end by 11 bases; junction bases not matched to a gene: 10. For the CDR3, the DNA is TGTGCCAGCAGCGTAGGAACTAGCGGGATCGATGAGCAGTACTTC. Protein product: CASSVGTSGIDEQYF.

This clonotype was seen just once. One end of the junction does not line up with germline, which may come from a read error. The CDR3, as DNA: TGCACCAGCAGCCGAGGACAGCCCCCCACATATACGCAGTATTTT. Its translation is CTSSRGQPPTYTQYF. V and J are TRBV4-1 and TRBJ2-3, with D maybe TRBD1 (6 bases). Germline CDR1 is MGHRA and CDR2 is YSYEKL. The CDR3 loop spans 15 amino acids.

The chain links TRBV27 to TRBJ2-5; 11 bases line up with TRBD2. The CDR3 sequence is 15 residues long. The V gene's germline CDR1 is MNHEY and CDR2 SMNVEV (reference sequence). V lost 2 bases, J lost 11 bases, and 10 bases stayed unmatched. The CDR3 here is CASSLGTSGGNEQYF. CDR3 coding DNA: TGTGCCAGCAGTTTAGGGACTAGCGGAGGCAATGAGCAGTACTTC.

This clonotype appeared a few times. The chain joins TRBV20-1 to TRBJ1-2, with D perhaps TRBD1 (5 bases). Looked up from germline, CDR1 is DFQATT and CDR2 is SNEGSKA (reference sequence). The CDR3 runs 12 residues. V lost 6 bases and J 4 bases, leaving 12 bases between the germline ends. The CDR3, as DNA: TGCAGTGCGAACTCCGGGACCTATGGCTACACCTTC. The encoded protein is CSANSGTYGYTF.

In this sample, this clonotype turned up a few times. CDR3 nucleotide sequence: TGTGCCAGCAGTGGGACTCGTAGCTCCTACAATGAGCAGTTCTTC. This codes for CASSGTRSSYNEQFF. The chain is built from TRBV2 and TRBJ2-1; perhaps TRBD2 as D (5 bases). Germline-derived CDR1 and CDR2 are SNHLY and FYNNEI. The length of the CDR3 is 15 residues. Trimming stripped 4 bases from V and 0 bases from J, with 10 bases between.

Details on this clonotype: This may stem from a read error, because a much larger clone lies one nucleotide away. The V and J genes are TRBV7-9 and TRBJ1-5, with unresolved D. This CDR3 contains 12 residues. The germline gives CDR1 SEHNR, CDR2 FQNEAQ (reference sequence). Trimming shortened V by 8 bases and J by 0 bases, and 5 bases separated the two germline ends. The CDR3 protein is CASGHSNQPQHF. CDR3 nucleotide sequence: TGTGCCAGCGGGCATAGCAATCAGCCCCAGCATTTT.

The rearrangement links TRBV4-3 to TRBJ1-1; TRBD1 is a possible D gene (5 bases). The CDR3 runs 16 residues. Trimming took 1 base from V and 4 from J, leaving 16 bases between them. Germline V gene data show CDR1 as LGHNA and CDR2 as YSLEER. The CDR3 loop reads CASSQGPQGVATEAFF. The CDR3 nucleotides are TGCGCCAGCAGCCAAGGCCCCCAGGGAGTGGCCACTGAAGCTTTCTTT.

This chain links TRBV6-2 or TRBV6-3 with TRBJ2-1; D is uncertain. Germline assignment: CDR1 MNHEY and CDR2 SVGEGT. There are 16 residues in the CDR3. Trimming pared 0 bases from V and 0 bases from J, leaving 9 bases between. The CDR3: CASSYSPRTSYNEQFF. The DNA for the CDR3 is TGTGCCAGCAGTTACTCCCCTAGAACCTCCTACAATGAGCAGTTCTTC.

The genes are TRBV25-1 and TRBJ2-4; D is undetermined. The J call may be mistaken, given a closer DNA end match to TRBJ2-5. The CDR3 has 14 amino acids. Germline V gene sequence: CDR1 MGHDK, CDR2 SYGVNS. CDR3 sequence: CASSELGLEETQYF. In DNA, the CDR3 is TGTGCCAGCAGTGAATTAGGCCTGGAGGAGACCCAGTACTTC.